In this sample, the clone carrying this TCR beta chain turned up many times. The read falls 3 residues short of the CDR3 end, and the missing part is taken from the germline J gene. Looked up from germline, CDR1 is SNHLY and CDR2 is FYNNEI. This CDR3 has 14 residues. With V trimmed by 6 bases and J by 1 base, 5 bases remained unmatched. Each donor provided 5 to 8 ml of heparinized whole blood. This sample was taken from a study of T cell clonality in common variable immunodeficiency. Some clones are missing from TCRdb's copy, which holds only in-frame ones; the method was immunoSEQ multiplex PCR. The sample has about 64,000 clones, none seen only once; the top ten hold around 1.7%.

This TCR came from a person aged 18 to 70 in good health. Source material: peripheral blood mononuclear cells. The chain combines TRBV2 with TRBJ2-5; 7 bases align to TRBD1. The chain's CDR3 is CASRDDRAQETQYF. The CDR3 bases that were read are TGTGCCAGCAGGGATGACAGGGCCCAAGAGACC.